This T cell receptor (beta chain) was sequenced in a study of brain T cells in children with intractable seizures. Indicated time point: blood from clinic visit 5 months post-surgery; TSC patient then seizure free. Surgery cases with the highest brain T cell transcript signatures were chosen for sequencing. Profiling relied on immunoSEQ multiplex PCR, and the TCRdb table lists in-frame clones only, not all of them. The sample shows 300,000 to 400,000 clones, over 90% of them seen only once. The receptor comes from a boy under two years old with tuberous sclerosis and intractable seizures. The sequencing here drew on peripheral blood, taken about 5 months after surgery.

CDR3 residues: CASRLSGRRDTQYF. The CDR3 DNA sequence: TGTGCCAGCCGCCTTAGCGGGAGAAGGGATACGCAGTATTTT. J is TRBJ2-3 and V is TRBV6-5; TRBD2 matches 9 bases. Trimming at V came to 8 bases and at J to 6 bases, leaving 9 bases not matched to a gene. The CDR3 is made up of 14 amino acids. From germline, CDR1 is MNHEY and CDR2 SVGAGI.